The rows below give T cell receptor beta chains drawn from one sample of a study of blood T cell repertoires in COVID-19. Sequenced by immunoSEQ multiplex PCR; TCRdb stores in-frame clones only, minus some. The sample records 250,000 to 300,000 clones, 70% to 90% being singletons. Material for sequencing was peripheral blood. Every receptor here comes from a man aged 50 to 60 with active or convalescent COVID-19. CDR3s include the opening cysteine and the closing phenylalanine or tryptophan. D genes are given only for firm matches. Clone size is shown for a subset of rows, as once, few, many or a class of expanded clone.

d_gene: -; abundance: -; j_gene: TRBJ2-1; v_gene: TRBV9; CDR3aa: CASSAQLASNEQFF; CDR3nt: TGTGCCAGCAGCGCGCAACTAGCCAGCAATGAGCAGTTCTTC
d_gene: -; abundance: few; j_gene: TRBJ1-3; v_gene: TRBV3-1/TRBV3-2; CDR3aa: CASSQGPAGSSGNTIYF; CDR3nt: TGTGCCAGCAGCCAAGGGCCGGCAGGGTCCTCTGGAAACACCATATATTTT
d_gene: -; abundance: -; j_gene: TRBJ1-4; v_gene: TRBV19; CDR3aa: CASRKGVTTNEKLFF; CDR3nt: TGTGCCAGTAGGAAGGGGGTGACGACTAATGAAAAACTGTTTTTT
d_gene: TRBD1; abundance: -; j_gene: TRBJ2-3; v_gene: TRBV5-1; CDR3aa: CASSRTGAEDTQYF; CDR3nt: TGCGCCAGCAGCCGGACAGGGGCGGAAGATACGCAGTATTTT
d_gene: -; abundance: -; j_gene: TRBJ1-4; v_gene: TRBV15; CDR3aa: CATSRVFYEKLFF; CDR3nt: TGTGCCACCAGCAGAGTGTTCTATGAAAAACTGTTTTTT
d_gene: TRBD1; abundance: -; j_gene: TRBJ1-4; v_gene: TRBV12-5; CDR3aa: CASGLETGGGEKLFF; CDR3nt: TGTGCTAGTGGTTTGGAGACAGGGGGTGGAGAAAAACTGTTTTTT
d_gene: -; abundance: -; j_gene: TRBJ1-5; v_gene: TRBV18; CDR3aa: CASSPRGGANNQPQHF; CDR3nt: TGTGCCAGCTCACCCCGGGGGGGAGCCAACAATCAGCCCCAGCATTTT
d_gene: TRBD1; abundance: -; j_gene: TRBJ2-7; v_gene: TRBV18; CDR3aa: CASSPGTRGLFYEQYF; CDR3nt: TGTGCCAGCTCACCGGGTACCAGGGGGCTGTTCTACGAGCAGTACTTC
d_gene: -; abundance: -; j_gene: TRBJ1-6; v_gene: TRBV6-5; CDR3aa: CASLPGGRGDSPLHF; CDR3nt: TGTGCCAGCCTTCCCGGGGGCCGGGGGGATTCACCCCTCCACTTT
d_gene: TRBD1; abundance: -; j_gene: TRBJ2-2; v_gene: TRBV6-5; CDR3aa: CASSRTGAGELFF; CDR3nt: TGTGCCAGCAGCCGAACAGGGGCCGGGGAGCTGTTTTTT
d_gene: -; abundance: -; j_gene: TRBJ1-1; v_gene: TRBV19; CDR3aa: CASSIGTSGTEAFF; CDR3nt: TGTGCCAGTAGTATCGGGACTAGTGGCACTGAAGCTTTCTTT
d_gene: -; abundance: -; j_gene: TRBJ2-2; v_gene: TRBV27; CDR3aa: CASSLNTGELFF; CDR3nt: TGTGCCAGCAGTCTAAACACCGGGGAGCTGTTTTTT
d_gene: TRBD2; abundance: -; j_gene: TRBJ2-7; v_gene: TRBV11-2; CDR3aa: CASSLQGLAGTYYEQYF; CDR3nt: TGTGCCAGCAGCCTCCAGGGACTAGCGGGAACATACTACGAGCAGTACTTC
d_gene: TRBD2; abundance: -; j_gene: TRBJ2-7; v_gene: TRBV3-1/TRBV3-2; CDR3aa: CASSRGGSYEQYF; CDR3nt: TGTGCCAGCAGCCGGGGGGGTTCCTACGAGCAGTACTTC
d_gene: -; abundance: -; j_gene: TRBJ2-2; v_gene: TRBV6-6; CDR3aa: CATRGGELFF; CDR3nt: TGTGCCACCCGGGGCGGGGAGCTGTTTTTT
d_gene: -; abundance: -; j_gene: TRBJ1-1; v_gene: TRBV28; CDR3aa: CASSSPRVRVTEAFF; CDR3nt: TGTGCCAGCAGTTCCCCCCGGGTCCGGGTCACTGAAGCTTTCTTT
d_gene: TRBD1; abundance: -; j_gene: TRBJ2-7; v_gene: TRBV6-5; CDR3aa: CASSSRGTGTYEQYF; CDR3nt: TGTGCCAGCAGTTCCCGGGGGACAGGGACTTACGAGCAGTACTTC
d_gene: TRBD1; abundance: few; j_gene: TRBJ1-1; v_gene: TRBV6-2/TRBV6-3; CDR3aa: CASSQGTGLNTEAFF; CDR3nt: TGTGCCAGCAGTCAGGGGACAGGTTTGAACACTGAAGCTTTCTTT
d_gene: TRBD1; abundance: once; j_gene: TRBJ1-2; v_gene: TRBV28; CDR3aa: CASSLDRWDGYTF; CDR3nt: TGTGCCAGCAGCTTGGACAGGTGGGATGGCTACACCTTC
d_gene: -; abundance: -; j_gene: TRBJ2-7; v_gene: TRBV24-1; CDR3aa: CATSDRTRYEQYF; CDR3nt: TGTGCCACCAGTGACCGTACAAGATACGAGCAGTACTTC
d_gene: TRBD2; abundance: -; j_gene: TRBJ2-7; v_gene: TRBV13; CDR3aa: CASSPGTSGSYEQYF; CDR3nt: TGTGCCAGCAGCCCAGGGACTAGCGGGAGCTACGAGCAGTACTTC
d_gene: TRBD1; abundance: -; j_gene: TRBJ2-1; v_gene: TRBV12-5; CDR3aa: CASGSSDRGRLNEQFF; CDR3nt: TGTGCTAGTGGTTCGTCGGACAGGGGGCGGCTGAATGAGCAGTTCTTC
d_gene: -; abundance: -; j_gene: TRBJ1-4; v_gene: TRBV19; CDR3aa: CASSIGIQATNEKLFF; CDR3nt: TGTGCCAGTAGTATAGGGATACAGGCAACTAATGAAAAACTGTTTTTT
d_gene: TRBD2; abundance: -; j_gene: TRBJ2-1; v_gene: TRBV7-2; CDR3aa: CASSSSGSTIRGNEQFF; CDR3nt: TGTGCCAGCAGCTCTAGCGGGAGCACCATCAGGGGGAATGAGCAGTTCTTC
d_gene: -; abundance: -; j_gene: TRBJ1-6; v_gene: TRBV28; CDR3aa: CASSSIAAGESPLHF; CDR3nt: TGTGCCAGCAGTTCAATCGCAGCTGGGGAGTCACCCCTCCACTTT
d_gene: -; abundance: once; j_gene: TRBJ2-7; v_gene: TRBV25-1; CDR3aa: CASSEEGYEQYF; CDR3nt: TGTGCCAGCAGTGAGGAGGGCTACGAGCAGTACTTC
d_gene: -; abundance: few; j_gene: TRBJ1-1; v_gene: TRBV6-5; CDR3aa: CASRYRVRTEAFF; CDR3nt: TGTGCCAGCCGCTACAGGGTTCGCACTGAAGCTTTCTTT
d_gene: TRBD1; abundance: -; j_gene: TRBJ2-5; v_gene: TRBV6-5; CDR3aa: CASSDRGAPQETQYF; CDR3nt: TGTGCCAGCAGCGACAGGGGGGCCCCTCAAGAGACCCAGTACTTC
d_gene: TRBD2; abundance: -; j_gene: TRBJ2-2; v_gene: TRBV11-2; CDR3aa: CASSLLAGTGELFF; CDR3nt: TGTGCCAGCAGCTTACTAGCGGGAACCGGGGAGCTGTTTTTT
d_gene: -; abundance: -; j_gene: TRBJ1-3; v_gene: TRBV21-1; CDR3aa: CASSKLRWTVPSGNTIYF; CDR3nt: TGTGCCAGCAGCAAACTTAGATGGACAGTCCCCTCTGGAAACACCATATATTTT
d_gene: TRBD1; abundance: -; j_gene: TRBJ2-5; v_gene: TRBV13; CDR3aa: CASSLWSGTGQETQYF; CDR3nt: TGTGCCAGCAGCTTATGGTCCGGGACAGGGCAAGAGACCCAGTACTTC
d_gene: -; abundance: -; j_gene: TRBJ1-1; v_gene: TRBV7-3; CDR3aa: CASSSAGAGTEAFF; CDR3nt: TGTGCCAGCAGCTCGGCCGGCGCGGGCACTGAAGCTTTCTTT
d_gene: TRBD2; abundance: -; j_gene: TRBJ2-1; v_gene: TRBV27; CDR3aa: CASSLRREGSSYNEQFF; CDR3nt: TGTGCCAGCAGTTTACGGCGGGAGGGGAGCTCCTACAATGAGCAGTTCTTC
d_gene: TRBD1; abundance: -; j_gene: TRBJ2-5; v_gene: TRBV3-1/TRBV3-2; CDR3aa: CASSQDQGQGAFGTQYF; CDR3nt: TGTGCCAGCAGCCAAGACCAAGGACAGGGGGCGTTTGGGACCCAGTACTTC
d_gene: TRBD2; abundance: -; j_gene: TRBJ2-3; v_gene: TRBV6-6; CDR3aa: CASIPGGTTDTQYF; CDR3nt: TGTGCCAGCATCCCCGGGGGGACGACAGATACGCAGTATTTT
d_gene: TRBD2; abundance: -; j_gene: TRBJ2-3; v_gene: TRBV28; CDR3aa: CASGGLAGAGSTDTQYF; CDR3nt: TGTGCCAGTGGAGGACTAGCGGGAGCTGGGAGCACAGATACGCAGTATTTT
d_gene: -; abundance: -; j_gene: TRBJ1-1; v_gene: TRBV7-8; CDR3aa: CASSRGPGMNTEAFF; CDR3nt: TGTGCCAGCAGCCGGGGGCCAGGGATGAACACTGAAGCTTTCTTT
d_gene: -; abundance: once; j_gene: TRBJ2-1; v_gene: TRBV27; CDR3aa: CASSLEGRNNEQFF; CDR3nt: TGTGCCAGCAGTTTGGAGGGTAGGAACAATGAGCAGTTCTTC
d_gene: TRBD1; abundance: -; j_gene: TRBJ1-1; v_gene: TRBV30; CDR3aa: CAWSETGGVAFF; CDR3nt: TGTGCCTGGAGTGAGACAGGGGGGGTTGCTTTCTTT
d_gene: -; abundance: -; j_gene: TRBJ1-5; v_gene: TRBV5-8; CDR3aa: CASSLRGQPQHF; CDR3nt: TGTGCCAGCAGCTTAAGGGGACAGCCCCAGCATTTT
d_gene: -; abundance: -; j_gene: TRBJ2-3; v_gene: TRBV6-7; CDR3aa: CASTDAISNTDTQYF; CDR3nt: TGTGCCAGCACTGACGCGATTAGCAACACAGATACGCAGTATTTT
d_gene: TRBD2; abundance: -; j_gene: TRBJ2-7; v_gene: TRBV5-1; CDR3aa: CASSLGRLAGALEQYF; CDR3nt: TGCGCCAGCAGCCTCGGAAGACTAGCGGGAGCACTCGAGCAGTACTTC
d_gene: -; abundance: -; j_gene: TRBJ1-5; v_gene: TRBV6-2/TRBV6-3; CDR3aa: CASSLWEQGVGNQPQHF; CDR3nt: TGTGCCAGCAGTTTGTGGGAACAGGGTGTGGGCAATCAGCCCCAGCATTTT
d_gene: TRBD1; abundance: -; j_gene: TRBJ2-5; v_gene: TRBV11-2; CDR3aa: CASSQGDRGYETQYF; CDR3nt: TGTGCCAGCAGCCAAGGGGACAGGGGATACGAGACCCAGTACTTC
d_gene: -; abundance: once; j_gene: TRBJ1-3; v_gene: TRBV14; CDR3aa: CASSRISGNTIYF; CDR3nt: TGTGCCAGCAGTAGAATTTCTGGAAACACCATATATTTT
d_gene: -; abundance: few; j_gene: TRBJ1-2; v_gene: TRBV6-6; CDR3aa: CASTAREMGGYTF; CDR3nt: TGTGCCAGCACTGCACGGGAGATGGGTGGCTACACCTTC
d_gene: TRBD2; abundance: -; j_gene: TRBJ2-6; v_gene: TRBV4-3; CDR3aa: CASSQDLAGYSGANVLTF; CDR3nt: TGCGCCAGCAGCCAAGACCTAGCGGGGTACTCTGGGGCCAACGTCCTGACTTTC
d_gene: -; abundance: few; j_gene: TRBJ1-1; v_gene: TRBV4-3; CDR3aa: CASSPLSSGTEAFF; CDR3nt: TGCGCCAGCAGCCCACTTAGCTCGGGCACTGAAGCTTTCTTT
d_gene: -; abundance: -; j_gene: TRBJ1-3; v_gene: TRBV9; CDR3aa: CASGGGLIGNTIYF; CDR3nt: TGTGCCAGTGGTGGAGGTTTAATAGGAAACACCATATATTTT
d_gene: TRBD1; abundance: -; j_gene: TRBJ2-1; v_gene: TRBV4-1; CDR3aa: CASSLSRDRFSYNEQFF; CDR3nt: TGCGCCAGCAGCCTAAGTCGGGACAGGTTCTCCTACAATGAGCAGTTCTTC
d_gene: TRBD1; abundance: -; j_gene: TRBJ1-5; v_gene: TRBV7-9; CDR3aa: CASSSDRVFGQPQHF; CDR3nt: TGTGCCAGCAGCTCCGACAGGGTTTTTGGTCAGCCCCAGCATTTT
d_gene: -; abundance: -; j_gene: TRBJ2-2; v_gene: TRBV19; CDR3aa: CASSYSVTGELFF; CDR3nt: TGTGCCAGTAGTTATTCAGTCACCGGGGAGCTGTTTTTT